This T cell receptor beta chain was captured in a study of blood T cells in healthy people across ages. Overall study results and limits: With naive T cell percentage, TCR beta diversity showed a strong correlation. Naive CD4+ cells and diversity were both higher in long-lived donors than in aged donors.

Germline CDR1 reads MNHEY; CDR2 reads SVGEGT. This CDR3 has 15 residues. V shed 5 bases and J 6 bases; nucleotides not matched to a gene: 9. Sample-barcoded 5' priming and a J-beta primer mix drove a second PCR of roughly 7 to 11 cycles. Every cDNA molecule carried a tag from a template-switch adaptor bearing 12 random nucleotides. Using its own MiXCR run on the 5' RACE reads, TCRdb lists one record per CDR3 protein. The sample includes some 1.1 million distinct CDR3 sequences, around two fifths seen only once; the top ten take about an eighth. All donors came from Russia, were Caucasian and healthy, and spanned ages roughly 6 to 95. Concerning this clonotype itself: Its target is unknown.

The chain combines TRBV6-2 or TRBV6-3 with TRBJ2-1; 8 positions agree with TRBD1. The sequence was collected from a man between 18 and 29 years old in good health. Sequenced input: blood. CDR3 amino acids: CASSPPGQALNEQFF. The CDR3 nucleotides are TGTGCCAGCAGTCCACCGGGACAGGCACTCAATGAGCAGTTCTTC.